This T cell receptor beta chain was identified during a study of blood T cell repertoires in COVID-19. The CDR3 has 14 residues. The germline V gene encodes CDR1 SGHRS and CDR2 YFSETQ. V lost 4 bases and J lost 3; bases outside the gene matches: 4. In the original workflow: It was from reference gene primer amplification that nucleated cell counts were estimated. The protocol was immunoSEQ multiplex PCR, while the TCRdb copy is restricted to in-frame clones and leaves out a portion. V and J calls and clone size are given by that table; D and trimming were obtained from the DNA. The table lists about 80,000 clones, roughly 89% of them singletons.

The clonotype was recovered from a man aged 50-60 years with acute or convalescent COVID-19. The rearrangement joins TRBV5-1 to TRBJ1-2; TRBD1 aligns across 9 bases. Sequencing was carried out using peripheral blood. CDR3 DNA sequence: TGCGCCAGCAGCATGGACAGGGGAGACTATGGCTACACCTTC. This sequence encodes CASSMDRGDYGYTF.